What follows are 32 T cell receptor beta chains derived from one specimen sequenced in a study of T cells in Graves' hyperthyroidism and ophthalmopathy. TCR beta CDR3 regions were amplified from RNA transcripts. The TCR CDR3 first-round RT-PCR relied on the HTBI primer set. TCRdb used MiXCR to reprocess the multiplex PCR reads, holding one entry per CDR3 protein. This table holds roughly 800,000 distinct CDR3 sequences, 38% found once. The source material was blood. The receptors were gathered from a man aged 18 to 35 with Graves' hyperthyroidism.

The table lists this clonotype with a few counts. The V gene is TRBV2, the J gene TRBJ1-1; 12 nucleotides match TRBD1. The trim removed 8 bases at V and 4 bases at J, leaving 5 bases unmatched. This CDR3 contains 14 residues. CDR1 is SNHLY, CDR2 FYNNEI, per germline. The CDR3 coding sequence is TGTGCCAGCCGGGGACAGGGGGCGTTCACTGAAGCTTTCTTT. Translation gives CASRGQGAFTEAFF. Looking up the rest from reference TRBV2 and TRBJ1-1 gives the full variable domain: EPEVTQTPSHQVTQMGQEVILRCVPISNHLYFYWYRQILGQKVEFLVSFYNNEISEKSEIFDDQFSVERPDGSNFTLKIRSTKLEDSAMYFCASRGQGAFTEAFFGQGTRLTVV.

This clonotype was detected only a few times. J is TRBJ2-7 and V is TRBV29-1; weak D call: TRBD1 (5 bases). This CDR3 region has 13 residues. Germline CDR1 is SQVTM and CDR2 is ANQGSEA. The V and J ends lost 5 bases and 2 bases respectively, with 13 bases between them. CDR3 loop: CSVSMDITYEQYF. CDR3 DNA: TGCAGCGTTTCGATGGACATTACCTACGAGCAGTACTTC.

This chain connects TRBV7-9 to TRBJ2-5; perhaps TRBD2 as D (5 bases). The CDR3 has 16 residues. Trimming removed 5 bases from V and 2 bases from J, with 18 bases in between. CDR1 SEHNR and CDR2 FQNEAQ come from the germline V gene (reference sequence). CDR3: CASSQGAGIGQETQYF. CDR3 nucleotides: TGTGCCAGCAGCCAAGGAGCCGGGATCGGGCAAGAGACCCAGTACTTC.

This chain connects TRBV5-1 to TRBJ1-3; D uncertain. Trimming took off 7 bases at V and 0 bases at J, with 11 bases between the two ends. The CDR3 contains 14 residues. Germline assignment: CDR1 SGHRS and CDR2 YFSETQ. CDR3 loop: CASAEYTSGNTIYF. In DNA, the CDR3 is TGCGCCAGCGCGGAATACACCTCTGGAAACACCATATATTTT.

In its sample, this clonotype was seen a few times. A junction end diverges from the germline sequence, so it may reflect a read error. The chain has TRBV7-3 and TRBJ1-6; TRBD1 aligns across 8 bases. CDR1 SGHTA and CDR2 FQGTGA come from the germline V gene. This CDR3 comprises 18 residues. The CDR3 sequence: CASSQDGSGQGFVSPLHF. The DNA for the CDR3 is TGCGCCAGCAGCCAAGACGGATCAGGACAGGGATTCGTATCACCCCTCCACTTT.

The rearrangement joins TRBV12-3 or TRBV12-4 to TRBJ2-7, with D hard to call. This CDR3 is built from 15 residues. Trimming left V 6 bases short and J 0 bases short, with 15 bases between. The CDR3 coding sequence is TGTGCCAGCAGGTCTGCCGGGTCCTTCTCCTACGAGCAGTACTTC. Amino acids: CASRSAGSFSYEQYF.

As regards this clonotype: A read error is possible here, since a much larger clone lies one base away. V and J are TRBV25-1 and TRBJ2-7; D is ambiguous. V was shortened by 3 bases and J by 7 bases, with 13 bases between the two germline ends. The CDR3 runs 13 residues. Germline V CDR1 and CDR2: MGHDK, SYGVNS. The CDR3 protein is CASSEYPLAEQYF. The CDR3 DNA follows: TGTGCCAGCAGTGAGTACCCGCTGGCAGAGCAGTACTTC.

Remarks on this clonotype: The conserved final phenylalanine or tryptophan is absent from the CDR3, which likely points to a read error. The J gene is TRBJ2-2, the V gene TRBV7-2; 11 nucleotides line up with TRBD2. V shed 4 bases and J 2 bases; nucleotides not matched to a gene: 3. The CDR3 is 16 amino acids. In germline, CDR1 is SGHTA, CDR2 FQGNSA. This CDR3 reads CASSSSGGLNTGELFL. CDR3 DNA sequence: TGTGCCAGCAGCTCTAGCGGGGGGCTTAACACCGGGGAGCTGTTTTTA.

This clonotype came up a few times. CDR3: CASSSSYRGPAEKLFF. The CDR3 DNA is TGTGCCAGCAGCTCTTCTTACAGGGGACCCGCTGAAAAACTGTTTTTT. The chain recombines TRBV7-3 with TRBJ1-4; 7 bases map to TRBD1. The germline CDR1 and CDR2 sequences are SGHTA and FQGTGA. The trim removed 4 bases at V and 7 bases at J, leaving 12 bases unmatched. The CDR3 consists of 16 residues.

This clonotype was detected many times. The chain has TRBV20-1 and TRBJ2-5, with 8 bases identical to TRBD1. CDR1 DFQATT and CDR2 SNEGSKA come from the germline V gene (reference sequence). This CDR3 has 13 residues. Trimming took 5 bases from V and 3 from J; bases not matched to a gene: 5. The CDR3 here is CSAPRTGKETQYF. CDR3 coding DNA: TGCAGTGCTCCCCGGACAGGGAAAGAGACCCAGTACTTC.

As for this clonotype: A junction boundary mismatches the germline segment, possibly from a read error. The chain is built from TRBV7-9 and TRBJ1-1, with D hard to call. This CDR3 has 11 amino acids. CDR1 and CDR2 (germline): SEHNR, FQNEAQ (reference sequence). The CDR3 sequence: CASKTGTEDFF. The DNA for the CDR3 is TGTGCCAGCAAGACTGGAACTGAAGATTTCTTT.

This clonotype was counted many times. The chain uses TRBV2 and TRBJ1-4; unclear D gene. Germline V gene data show CDR1 as SNHLY and CDR2 as FYNNEI. CDR3 length: 11 amino acids. V was trimmed by 11 bases and J by 8 bases, leaving 12 bases between them. CDR3 coding DNA: TGTGCCGACGGCATTGGGGAAAAACTGTTTTTT. Its translation: CADGIGEKLFF.

This chain uses TRBV19 with TRBJ2-7, with 8 bases fitting TRBD1. The ends lost 9 bases at V and 7 bases at J; junction bases unmatched: 14. This CDR3 comprises 14 residues. Germline V gene lookup returns CDR1 LNHDA and CDR2 SQIVND (reference sequence). The CDR3 sequence: CASRPSGQEKEQYF. In DNA, the CDR3 is TGTGCCAGCAGACCGTCGGGACAGGAGAAGGAGCAGTACTTC.

This clonotype was seen a handful of times. The rearrangement uses TRBV9 and TRBJ1-1; possible D gene TRBD1, 6 bases. The CDR3 length is 14 residues. Germline assignment: CDR1 SGDLS and CDR2 YYNGEE. V was cut by 5 bases and J by 1 base, with 12 bases left in between. CDR3 residues: CASSYRDWNTEAFF. CDR3 nucleotides: TGTGCCAGCAGTTACAGGGACTGGAACACTGAAGCTTTCTTT.

J is TRBJ1-5 and V is TRBV5-1; D remains unclear. Germline values: CDR1 SGHRS, CDR2 YFSETQ. The V end lost 0 bases, the J end lost 11 bases, and 6 bases lay between the germline ends. The length of the CDR3 is 11 residues. Here the CDR3 reads CASSLGRTQHF. CDR3 DNA: TGCGCCAGCAGCTTGGGACGGACCCAGCATTTT.

Here the CDR3 DNA reads TGTGCCAGCGGGGGGGCAGAAAGGATAGTAACGGGCAATCAGCCCCAGCATTTT. Translating gives CASGGAERIVTGNQPQHF. The chain carries TRBV12-3 or TRBV12-4 and TRBJ1-5, with D possibly TRBD1 on 6 matching bases. The V end lost 8 bases, the J end lost 2 bases, and 25 bases lay between the germline ends. This CDR3 comprises 18 residues.

CDR3 DNA: TGTGCCAGCCGACGAACAGGGGGAAGTGCTGAAGCTTTCTTT. Its translation: CASRRTGGSAEAFF. The chain carries TRBV9 and TRBJ1-1, with 8 bases lining up with TRBD1. The CDR3 sequence is 14 residues long. Trimming removed 7 bases from V and 6 bases from J; junction bases left unmatched: 11. Germline CDR1 is SGDLS and CDR2 is YYNGEE.

This clonotype has more than one count but fewer than ten. The rearrangement uses TRBV7-6 and TRBJ2-5; D remains ambiguous. The CDR3 length is 13 residues. Per the germline V gene, CDR1 is SGHVS and CDR2 is FNYEAQ. The V and J ends lost 5 bases and 4 bases respectively, with 11 bases between them. This CDR3 is CASSPVPRETQYF. CDR3 DNA sequence: TGTGCCAGCAGCCCTGTCCCAAGAGAGACCCAGTACTTC. The full variable domain, rest sourced from reference TRBV7-6 and TRBJ2-5, is GAGVSQSPRYKVTKRGQDVALRCDPISGHVSLYWYRQALGQGPEFLTYFNYEAQQDKSGLPNDRFSAERPEGSISTLTIQRTEQRDSAMYRCASSPVPRETQYFGPGTRLLVL.

About this clonotype itself: One junction end disagrees with the germline gene, perhaps due to a read error. The chain links TRBV13 to TRBJ1-4; D remains ambiguous. CDR1 PRHDT and CDR2 FYEKMQ come from the germline V gene (reference sequence). The CDR3 has 11 residues. Here the CDR3 reads CACSAGEKLFF. The DNA for the CDR3 is TGTGCCTGCAGCGCAGGTGAAAAACTGTTTTTT.

V gene TRBV29-1 combines with J gene TRBJ2-7; TRBD1 agrees at 9 bases. J gave up 2 bases and V 4 bases, and 12 bases lay outside the gene matches. There are 16 residues in the CDR3. CDR1 is SQVTM and CDR2 is ANQGSEA in the germline V gene. The CDR3 coding sequence is TGCAGCGTTGTGGGGGGACAGGGCCCCGCGCCCTACGAGCAGTACTTC. Amino acids: CSVVGGQGPAPYEQYF.

This chain uses TRBV20-1 with TRBJ1-6; D is unresolved. Trimming pared 3 bases from V and 0 bases from J, leaving 12 bases between. Germline assignment: CDR1 DFQATT and CDR2 SNEGSKA (reference sequence). The CDR3 covers 16 residues. DNA for the CDR3: TGCAGTGCTAGCGATTCAGGAATCTCCTATAATTCACCCCTCCACTTT. Translation: CSASDSGISYNSPLHF.

Ten or more counts support this clonotype. This chain uses TRBV6-5 with TRBJ1-1; 8 nucleotides match TRBD1. V shed 5 bases, J shed 8 bases, and the junction held 7 bases outside the gene matches. This CDR3 contains 13 residues. CDR1 and CDR2 from the germline V gene are MNHEY and SVGAGI. CDR3 nucleotide sequence: TGTGCCAGCAGTCGCCCCGGACAGGGCGAAGCTTTCTTT. This translates into CASSRPGQGEAFF.

The chain is built from TRBV19 and TRBJ1-2, with D hard to call. The CDR3 runs to 12 residues. The V and J ends lost 10 bases and 2 bases respectively, with 11 bases between them. CDR1 LNHDA and CDR2 SQIVND come from the germline V gene (reference sequence). The CDR3 protein is CATFPGNYGYTF. The CDR3 DNA reads as TGTGCCACCTTCCCGGGGAACTATGGCTACACCTTC.

This clonotype has just a few counts. A much larger clone lies a single base off, so this may be a read error. This sequence joins TRBV7-3 and TRBJ1-1, with 8 bases fitting TRBD1. The CDR3 has 14 residues. V shed 5 bases and J 1 base; nucleotides not matched to a gene: 3. The germline CDR1 and CDR2 sequences are SGHTA and FQGTGA. Here the CDR3 reads CASSAQGGNTEAFF. As DNA, the CDR3 is TGTGCCAGCAGCGCACAGGGGGGGAACACTGAAGCTTTCTTT.

This clonotype was seen a few times. The chain has TRBV29-1 and TRBJ2-2, with D unresolved. Between the trimmed V and J ends, which lost 0 bases and 7 bases, there was a span of 6 bases. The CDR3 is 12 residues long. CDR1 and CDR2 from the germline V gene are SQVTM and ANQGSEA. This CDR3 reads CSVEDGDGELFF. The CDR3 bases are TGCAGCGTTGAAGATGGCGACGGGGAGCTGTTTTTT.

The chain uses TRBV5-8 and TRBJ1-5; possible D gene TRBD1, 5 bases. Germline loops: CDR1 SGHTS, CDR2 YDEGEE. Trimming left V 7 bases short and J 3 bases short, with 17 bases between. The length of the CDR3 is 15 residues. The CDR3, as DNA: TGTGCCAGCCGAACCGGGACCCCTTCCAATCAGCCCCAGCATTTT. Encoded protein: CASRTGTPSNQPQHF.

This sequence joins TRBV19 and TRBJ1-2; 7 nucleotides match TRBD1. The CDR3 has 15 amino acids. Trimming at V came to 3 bases and at J to 4 bases, leaving 8 bases not matched to a gene. Looked up from germline, CDR1 is LNHDA and CDR2 is SQIVND (reference sequence). CDR3 coding DNA: TGTGCCAGTAGTATGGACGGGGACAGCTTCTATGGCTACACCTTC. It yields the protein CASSMDGDSFYGYTF. Combining the CDR3 with reference TRBV19 and TRBJ1-2 gives the whole variable domain DGGITQSPKYLFRKEGQNVTLSCEQNLNHDAMYWYRQDPGQGLRLIYYSQIVNDFQKGDIAEGYSVSREKKESFPLTVTSAQKNPTAFYLCASSMDGDSFYGYTFGSGTRLTVV.

This clonotype came up many times. The V call is TRBV10-3, the J call TRBJ2-7; no definite D call. This CDR3 is 10 amino acids long. Germline CDR1 reads ENHRY; CDR2 reads SYGVKD. V lost 7 bases to trimming and J lost 5 bases, with 6 bases between them. The CDR3 DNA sequence: TGTGCCATCATTGTCCACGAGCAGTACTTC. The encoded protein is CAIIVHEQYF.

This clonotype was seen repeatedly, ten times or more. The junction and the germline gene differ at one end; a read error may be behind it. The rearrangement uses TRBV5-1 and TRBJ1-1; the D gene is possibly TRBD1 (6 bases). CDR3 length: 15 residues. Per the germline V gene, CDR1 is SGHRS and CDR2 is YFSETQ. CDR3: CASSLAGTPNTEAFF. CDR3 bases: TGTGCCAGCAGCTTGGCCGGGACACCGAACACTGAAGCTTTCTTT.

This clonotype was recorded a few times. This chain connects TRBV20-1 to TRBJ1-1; tentative D call: TRBD1 (5 bases). The germline gives CDR1 DFQATT, CDR2 SNEGSKA (reference sequence). The CDR3 loop spans 14 amino acids. V lost 3 bases, J lost 0 bases, and 11 bases lay in between. DNA for the CDR3: TGCAGTGCTAGCTCTCGACAGTTGAACACTGAAGCTTTCTTT. Its translation: CSASSRQLNTEAFF.

This clonotype was seen repeatedly, ten times or more. The chain is built from TRBV24-1 and TRBJ2-7; 8 nucleotides line up with TRBD1. V lost 4 bases to trimming and J lost 5 bases; unmatched junction nucleotides: 6. Germline CDR1 KGHDR, CDR2 SFDVKD. CDR3 length: 14 residues. The CDR3 is CATSDPGQGDEQYF. CDR3 DNA sequence: TGTGCCACCAGTGACCCTGGACAGGGAGACGAGCAGTACTTC.

Many counts were recorded for this clonotype. The rearrangement links TRBV29-1 to TRBJ2-2; D is uncertain. Germline CDR1 reads SQVTM; CDR2 reads ANQGSEA. V was pared by 4 bases and J by 7 bases, with 13 bases between. The CDR3 runs to 13 residues. The DNA for the CDR3 is TGCAGCGTTGGGGCAGGTCCTGGCGGGGAGCTGTTTTTT. It is translated as CSVGAGPGGELFF.